Reported below is one T cell receptor (beta chain). Profiled with immunoSEQ multiplex PCR; TCRdb holds only in-frame clones, not every one. Of fewer than 200,000 clones in the sample, around 81% were seen once. Germline V gives CDR1 SGHTA, CDR2 FQGTGA. The CDR3 is 14 amino acids. The V segment lost 4 bases and the J segment 4 bases; nucleotides outside the gene matches: 4. The data are from a study of blood T cell repertoires in COVID-19. The chain couples TRBV7-3 to TRBJ2-5; 9 bases match TRBD1. This TCR was recovered from an elderly woman with COVID-19, enrolled during active disease. Material for sequencing was peripheral blood. This chain's CDR3 is CASSSGTGLETQYF. The DNA for the CDR3 is TGTGCCAGCAGCTCCGGGACAGGGCTAGAGACCCAGTACTTC.